This T cell receptor (beta chain) was sequenced during a study of blood T cells in healthy people across ages. Regarding the study as a whole: The long-lived group displayed more naive CD4+ cells, plus higher diversity, than the aged donors did. While age rose, TCR beta diversity per million T cells dropped in a roughly linear way.

Primed by a sample-barcoded 5' primer and a J-beta primer mix, a second PCR proceeded for roughly 6 to 12 cycles. TCRdb independently ran MiXCR on the 5' RACE reads; one entry per CDR3 protein. This table holds around 1,800,000 distinct CDR3 sequences, approximately 40% found once. This clonotype was counted between two and nine times. The antigen remains unidentified. The V segment lost 6 bases and the J segment 5 bases; nucleotides outside the gene matches: 8. CDR3 length: 13 amino acids. The germline V gene has CDR1 SQVTM and CDR2 ANQGSEA. The individuals who served as donors were healthy Caucasians living in Russia, aged about 6 to 100.

This receptor was taken from a human donor in good health. The chain couples TRBV29-1 to TRBJ2-5, with TRBD2 identical over 8 bases. Material for sequencing was blood. CDR3 amino acids: CSVIAGPGETQYF. In DNA, the CDR3 is TGCAGCGTGATAGCGGGGCCCGGGGAGACCCAGTACTTC.